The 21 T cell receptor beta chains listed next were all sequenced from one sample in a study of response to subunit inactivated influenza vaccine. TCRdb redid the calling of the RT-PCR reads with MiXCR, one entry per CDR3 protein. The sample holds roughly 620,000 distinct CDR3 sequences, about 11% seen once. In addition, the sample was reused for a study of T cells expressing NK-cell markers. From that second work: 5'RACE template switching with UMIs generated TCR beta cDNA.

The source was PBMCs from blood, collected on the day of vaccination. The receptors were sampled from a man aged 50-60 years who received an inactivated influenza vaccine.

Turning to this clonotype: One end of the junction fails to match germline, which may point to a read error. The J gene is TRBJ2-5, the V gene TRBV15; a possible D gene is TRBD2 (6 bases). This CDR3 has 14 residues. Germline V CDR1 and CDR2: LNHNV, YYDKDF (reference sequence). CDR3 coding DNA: TGTGCCACCAGCAAGCAACTAGCTCCGTGGACCCAGCACTTC. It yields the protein CATSKQLAPWTQHF.

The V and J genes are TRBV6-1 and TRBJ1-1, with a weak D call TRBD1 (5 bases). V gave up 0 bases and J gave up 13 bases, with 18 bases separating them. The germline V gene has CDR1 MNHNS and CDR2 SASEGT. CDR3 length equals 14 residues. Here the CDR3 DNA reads TGTGCCAGCAGTGAAGCGGGGCCAGAGGGAAAGGTTTTCTTT. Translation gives CASSEAGPEGKVFF.

The CDR3 is CASSLPLGLAGDNEQFF. The CDR3 nucleotides are TGTGCCAGCAGCTTACCCCTGGGACTAGCGGGAGATAATGAGCAGTTCTTC. The chain combines TRBV5-6 with TRBJ2-1; 14 bases map to TRBD2. This CDR3 region has 17 residues. V lost 2 bases, J lost 7 bases, and 8 bases stayed unmatched. Per germline, CDR1 SGHDT and CDR2 YYEEEE.

Here the CDR3 reads CASSDLSGGVRYEQYF. CDR3 sequence (DNA): TGTGCCAGCAGTGACCTCTCTGGGGGCGTTCGGTACGAGCAGTACTTC. This sequence joins TRBV2 and TRBJ2-7, with D perhaps TRBD1 (6 bases). Trimming removed 3 bases at V and 4 bases at J, with 19 bases between. This CDR3 comprises 16 residues. Germline V gives CDR1 SNHLY, CDR2 FYNNEI.

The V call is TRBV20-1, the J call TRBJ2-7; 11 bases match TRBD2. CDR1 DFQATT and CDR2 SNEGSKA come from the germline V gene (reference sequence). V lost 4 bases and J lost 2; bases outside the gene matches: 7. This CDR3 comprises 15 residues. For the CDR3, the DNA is TGCAGTGCTACCCTAACTAGCGGGAGAACCTACGAGCAGTACTTC. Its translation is CSATLTSGRTYEQYF.

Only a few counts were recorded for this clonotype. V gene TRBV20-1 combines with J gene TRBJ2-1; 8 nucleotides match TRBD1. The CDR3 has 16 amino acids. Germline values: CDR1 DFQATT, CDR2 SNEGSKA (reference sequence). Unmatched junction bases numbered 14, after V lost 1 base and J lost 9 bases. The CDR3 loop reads CSARGAGTGPTGEQFF. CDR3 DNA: TGCAGTGCTAGAGGGGCCGGGACAGGACCTACAGGTGAGCAGTTCTTC.

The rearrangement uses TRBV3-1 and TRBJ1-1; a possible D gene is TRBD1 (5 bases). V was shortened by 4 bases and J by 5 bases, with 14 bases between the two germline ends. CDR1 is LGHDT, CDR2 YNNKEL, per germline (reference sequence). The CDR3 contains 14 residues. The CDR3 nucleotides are TGTGCCAGCAGCCGGGCGGAGGGGAGGACTGAAGCTTTCTTT. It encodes CASSRAEGRTEAFF.

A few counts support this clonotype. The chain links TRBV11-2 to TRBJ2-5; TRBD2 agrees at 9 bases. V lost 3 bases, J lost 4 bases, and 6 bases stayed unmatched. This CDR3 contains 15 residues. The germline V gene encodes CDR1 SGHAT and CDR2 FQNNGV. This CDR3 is CASSLGLARGETQYF. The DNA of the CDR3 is TGTGCCAGCAGCTTGGGACTAGCCAGAGGAGAGACCCAGTACTTC.

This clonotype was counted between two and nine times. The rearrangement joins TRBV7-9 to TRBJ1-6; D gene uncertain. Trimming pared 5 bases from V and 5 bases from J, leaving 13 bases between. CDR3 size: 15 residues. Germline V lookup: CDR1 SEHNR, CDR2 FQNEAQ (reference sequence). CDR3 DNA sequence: TGTGCCAGCAGCCCCTACGGGGTGGATAATTCACCCCTCCACTTT. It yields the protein CASSPYGVDNSPLHF. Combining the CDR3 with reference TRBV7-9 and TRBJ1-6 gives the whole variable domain DTGVSQNPRHKITKRGQNVTFRCDPISEHNRLYWYRQTLGQGPEFLTYFQNEAQLEKSRLLSDRFSAERPKGSFSTLEIQRTEQGDSAMYLCASSPYGVDNSPLHFGNGTRLTVT.

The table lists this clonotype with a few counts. The CDR3 bases are TGTGCCAGCAGTGAGCGGCGGTTCGGGACCCAGTACTTC. This gives the protein CASSERRFGTQYF. The J gene is TRBJ2-5, the V gene TRBV6-1; D is ambiguous. Trimming removed 3 bases from V and 7 bases from J, with 12 bases in between. CDR1 and CDR2 (germline): MNHNS, SASEGT. The CDR3 sequence is 13 residues long.

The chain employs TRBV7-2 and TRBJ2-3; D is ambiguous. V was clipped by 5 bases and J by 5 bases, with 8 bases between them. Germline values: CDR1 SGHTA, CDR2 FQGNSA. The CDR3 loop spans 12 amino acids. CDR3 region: CASSPFRDTQYF. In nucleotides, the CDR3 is TGTGCCAGCAGCCCCTTCCGAGATACGCAGTATTTT.

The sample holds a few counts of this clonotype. CDR3 protein: CASSWGQGKNTEAFF. Here the CDR3 DNA reads TGCGCCAGCAGCTGGGGACAGGGGAAGAACACTGAAGCTTTCTTT. The chain links TRBV5-1 to TRBJ1-1; 10 nucleotides align to TRBD1. V shed 3 bases and J 1 base; nucleotides not matched to a gene: 3. The CDR3 is 15 amino acids. The V gene's germline CDR1 is SGHRS and CDR2 YFSETQ. Variable domain in full (rest from reference TRBV5-1 and TRBJ1-1): KAGVTQTPRYLIKTRGQQVTLSCSPISGHRSVSWYQQTPGQGLQFLFEYFSETQRNKGNFPGRFSGRQFSNSRSEMNVSTLELGDSALYLCASSWGQGKNTEAFFGQGTRLTVV.

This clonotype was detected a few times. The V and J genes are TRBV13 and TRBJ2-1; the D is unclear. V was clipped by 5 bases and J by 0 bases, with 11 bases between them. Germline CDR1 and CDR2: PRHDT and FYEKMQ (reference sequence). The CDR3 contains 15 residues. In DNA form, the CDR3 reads TGTGCCAGCAGCAATAGACGGTCCTCCTACAATGAGCAGTTCTTC. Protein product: CASSNRRSSYNEQFF.

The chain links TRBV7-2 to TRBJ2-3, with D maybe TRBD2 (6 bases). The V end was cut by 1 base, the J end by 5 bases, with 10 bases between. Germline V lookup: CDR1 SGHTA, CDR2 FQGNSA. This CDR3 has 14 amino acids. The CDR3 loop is CASSLVEGVDTQYF. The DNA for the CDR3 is TGTGCCAGCAGCTTAGTGGAGGGTGTAGATACGCAGTATTTT.

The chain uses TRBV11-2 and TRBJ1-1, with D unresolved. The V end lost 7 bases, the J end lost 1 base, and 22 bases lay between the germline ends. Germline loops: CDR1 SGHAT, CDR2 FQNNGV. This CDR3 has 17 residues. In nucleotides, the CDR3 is TGTGCCAGCACCTTCGATCCTACGGAGGGATCGAACACTGAAGCTTTCTTT. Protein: CASTFDPTEGSNTEAFF.

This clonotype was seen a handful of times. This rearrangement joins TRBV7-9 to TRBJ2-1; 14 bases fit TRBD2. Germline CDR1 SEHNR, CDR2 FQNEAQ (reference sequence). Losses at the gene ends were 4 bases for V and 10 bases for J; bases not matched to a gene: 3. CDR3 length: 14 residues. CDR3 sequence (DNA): TGTGCCAGCAGCTCGGGACTAGCGGGAGAGGAGCAGTTCTTC. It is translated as CASSSGLAGEEQFF.

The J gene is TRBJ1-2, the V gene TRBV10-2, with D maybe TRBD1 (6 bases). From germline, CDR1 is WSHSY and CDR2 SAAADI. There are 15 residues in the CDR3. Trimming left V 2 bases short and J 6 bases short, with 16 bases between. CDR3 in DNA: TGCGCCAGCAGTGAGCCCCGGGGGGCCTGGGATGGCTACACCTTC. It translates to CASSEPRGAWDGYTF.

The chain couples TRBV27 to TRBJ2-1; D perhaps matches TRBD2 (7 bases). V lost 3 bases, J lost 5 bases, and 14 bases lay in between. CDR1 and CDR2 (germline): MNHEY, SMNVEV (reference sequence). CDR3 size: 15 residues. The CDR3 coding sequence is TGTGCCAGCAGTTTTGGGGGGGGCCAAAACAATGAGCAGTTCTTC. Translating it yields CASSFGGGQNNEQFF.

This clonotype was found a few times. This CDR3 is CSVVREMGNTQYF. The CDR3 DNA is TGCAGCGTTGTACGCGAGATGGGCAATACGCAGTATTTT. This rearrangement joins TRBV29-1 to TRBJ2-3; D unclear. The V and J ends lost 4 bases and 7 bases respectively, with 15 bases between them. The CDR3 length is 13 residues. Germline CDR1 and CDR2: SQVTM and ANQGSEA.

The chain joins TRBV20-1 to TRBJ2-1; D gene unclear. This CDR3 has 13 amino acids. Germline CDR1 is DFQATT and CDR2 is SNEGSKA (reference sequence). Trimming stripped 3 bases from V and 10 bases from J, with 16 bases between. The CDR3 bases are TGCAGTGCTAGCCTTACACGGTTTCCGGAGCAGTTCTTC. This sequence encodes CSASLTRFPEQFF.

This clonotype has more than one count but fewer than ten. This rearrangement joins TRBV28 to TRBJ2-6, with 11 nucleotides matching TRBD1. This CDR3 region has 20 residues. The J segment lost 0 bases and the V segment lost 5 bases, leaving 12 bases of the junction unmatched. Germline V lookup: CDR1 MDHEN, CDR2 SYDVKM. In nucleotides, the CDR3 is TGTGCCAGCAGTAACCGGGACAGGGGGAAGCTGAGCTCTGGGGCCAACGTCCTGACTTTC. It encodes CASSNRDRGKLSSGANVLTF.